One and the same sample provided the 5 T cell receptor beta chains below, sequenced in a study of human T cells and chemical hapten exposure. A single record per CDR3 protein comes from TCRdb applying MiXCR to the RACE reads. The data hold a few hundred thousand distinct CDR3 sequences, with about 9% observed a single time. Time point described: pre-sensitization, week 0. Treatment meaning: therapeutic diphenylcyclopropenone sensitization with weekly scalp DPC. The specimen comprised whole blood, sampled in connection with sensitization to the hapten diphenylcyclopropenone (DPC). The origin of the receptors is a woman in her 40s with alopecia areata. Some clones in this sample may be carry-over from other donors' samples.

The genes are TRBV2 and TRBJ1-2, with 10 nucleotides matching TRBD1. Germline CDR1 SNHLY, CDR2 FYNNEI. V lost 6 bases and J lost 4; bases outside the gene matches: 8. The CDR3 runs 15 residues. CDR3 residues: CASSADRGALYGYTF. CDR3 coding DNA: TGTGCCAGCAGCGCGGACAGGGGGGCCCTCTATGGCTACACCTTC.

This chain joins TRBV5-1 and TRBJ2-1; a weak D match, TRBD2 (5 bases). V was cut by 0 bases and J by 0 bases, with 22 bases left in between. Germline CDR1 and CDR2: SGHRS and YFSETQ. This CDR3 comprises 20 residues. This CDR3 is CASSLAGGRSGPSSYNEQFF. CDR3 sequence (DNA): TGCGCCAGCAGCTTGGCTGGTGGGCGGAGCGGACCTAGCTCCTACAATGAGCAGTTCTTC.

V and J are TRBV6-6 and TRBJ2-5; 7 nucleotides agree with TRBD1. This CDR3 comprises 14 residues. V lost 5 bases, J lost 6 bases, and 9 bases stayed unmatched. CDR1 is MNHNY, CDR2 SVGAGI, per germline (reference sequence). The CDR3: CASSRQGIQKTQYF. The CDR3 nucleotides are TGTGCCAGCAGTAGACAGGGTATTCAGAAGACCCAGTACTTC.

This clonotype has more than one count but fewer than ten. V is TRBV12-3 or TRBV12-4 and J is TRBJ2-1; 8 bases match TRBD2. CDR3 size: 15 residues. The junction had 8 bases not matched to a gene; V was cut back by 6 bases and J by 4 bases. The CDR3 DNA follows: TGTGCCAGCAGGTCCAGCGGGAGAGGATACAATGAGCAGTTCTTC. It yields the protein CASRSSGRGYNEQFF.

The rearrangement links TRBV5-1 to TRBJ1-1, with 11 bases aligning to TRBD1. The CDR3 covers 15 residues. V lost 3 bases to trimming and J lost 2 bases; unmatched junction nucleotides: 3. Germline V gene sequence: CDR1 SGHRS, CDR2 YFSETQ. This chain's CDR3 is CASSWDRGYNTEAFF. Written as DNA, the CDR3 is TGCGCCAGCAGCTGGGACAGGGGGTATAACACTGAAGCTTTCTTT.